One sample yielded the 24 T cell receptor beta chains listed below, sequenced in a study of blood T cells in healthy people across ages. Primed by a sample-barcoded 5' primer and a J-beta primer mix, a second PCR proceeded for roughly 6 to 12 cycles. Via MiXCR, TCRdb re-called the 5' RACE reads, giving one row per CDR3 protein. Of 1.5 million to 1.8 million distinct CDR3 sequences listed, roughly two fifths were seen once; the top ten hold less than 5%. Sequenced sample: blood. The receptors come from a woman younger than 35 in good health.

V usage is TRBV4-3 and J usage is TRBJ1-4, with TRBD1 matching 7 bases. With 4 bases clipped from V and 3 bases from J, the junction kept 5 bases outside the gene matches. This CDR3 spans 15 amino acids. Germline V gene sequence: CDR1 LGHNA, CDR2 YSLEER. CDR3 DNA: TGCGCCAGCAGCCTGGCCGGGACAGCTAATGAAAAACTGTTTTTT. Amino acids: CASSLAGTANEKLFF.

This clonotype was seen only a few times. The rearrangement uses TRBV2 and TRBJ1-4; 8 bases line up with TRBD1. The CDR3 consists of 15 residues. Germline V lookup: CDR1 SNHLY, CDR2 FYNNEI. Unmatched junction bases numbered 12, after V lost 9 bases and J lost 6 bases. The CDR3 reads CASGKAGQGYEKLFF. CDR3 DNA: TGTGCCAGTGGGAAGGCAGGACAGGGCTATGAAAAACTGTTTTTT.

The rearrangement links TRBV20-1 to TRBJ1-5; TRBD1 aligns across 9 bases. CDR1 is DFQATT, CDR2 SNEGSKA, per germline (reference sequence). The V and J ends lost 1 base and 4 bases, in that order; junction bases with no gene match: 2. CDR3 length equals 14 residues. The CDR3 DNA is TGCAGTGCTAGAGTGGGACAGGGAAATCAGCCCCAGCATTTT. Its translation: CSARVGQGNQPQHF.

V is TRBV29-1 and J is TRBJ2-3; 11 bases map to TRBD2. The CDR3 sequence is 14 residues long. Germline CDR1 SQVTM, CDR2 ANQGSEA. V lost 7 bases, J lost 6 bases, and 9 bases stayed unmatched. The CDR3 loop is CSASLAGAGDTQYF. In DNA form, the CDR3 reads TGCAGCGCCTCACTAGCGGGAGCCGGGGATACGCAGTATTTT.

The chain is built from TRBV6-2 or TRBV6-3 and TRBJ2-1; no clear D. Trimming shortened V by 7 bases and J by 5 bases, and 12 bases separated the two germline ends. The CDR3 has 13 amino acids. Per the germline V gene, CDR1 is MNHEY and CDR2 is SVGEGT. The CDR3 DNA is TGTGCCAGCAAAGGAAGGGTGGACAATGAGCAGTTCTTC. Protein product: CASKGRVDNEQFF.

The chain is built from TRBV3-1 and TRBJ2-7; D tentatively fits TRBD1 or TRBD2 (6 bases each). The DNA end is more similar to TRBJ2-5, so the J call may be wrong. Germline-derived CDR1 and CDR2 are LGHDT and YNNKEL (reference sequence). This CDR3 comprises 16 residues. The CDR3 DNA is TGTGCCAGCAGCCAAGTGGGGGCTAGCGTACAAGAGACCCAGTACTTC. Protein sequence: CASSQVGASVQETQYF.

The sample holds a few counts of this clonotype. The genes are TRBV27 and TRBJ1-5; maybe TRBD1 (5 bases). Between the trimmed V and J ends, which lost 5 bases and 3 bases, there was a span of 11 bases. The CDR3 spans 14 residues. Germline assignment: CDR1 MNHEY and CDR2 SMNVEV (reference sequence). CDR3 loop: CASSALGANQPQHF. The CDR3 DNA reads TGTGCCAGCAGTGCACTCGGGGCCAATCAGCCCCAGCATTTT.

The sample holds a few counts of this clonotype. The V gene is TRBV5-1, the J gene TRBJ2-1; D unresolved. The CDR3 contains 16 residues. Germline loops: CDR1 SGHRS, CDR2 YFSETQ. Between the trimmed V and J ends, which lost 4 bases and 2 bases, there was a span of 16 bases. Here the CDR3 reads CASSMMIRQTYNEQFF. In DNA, the CDR3 is TGCGCCAGCAGCATGATGATTCGACAAACCTACAATGAGCAGTTCTTC.

This clonotype was recorded at least ten times. The CDR3 DNA follows: TGCAGCGTTGGGTCAGGGATGCAGTATTTT. It encodes CSVGSGMQYF. V is TRBV29-1 and J is TRBJ2-3; tentatively, D is TRBD1 (5 bases). Germline-derived CDR1 and CDR2 are SQVTM and ANQGSEA. The CDR3 loop spans 10 amino acids. Trimming pared 4 bases from V and 11 bases from J, leaving 10 bases between.

The chain employs TRBV9 and TRBJ2-5; 10 bases map to TRBD2. V was clipped by 3 bases and J by 2 bases; unmatched bases: 4. The length of the CDR3 is 15 residues. The V gene's germline CDR1 is SGDLS and CDR2 YYNGEE. CDR3 amino acids: CASSGTSGLQETQYF. DNA of the CDR3: TGTGCCAGCAGCGGGACTAGCGGCTTACAAGAGACCCAGTACTTC.

The rearrangement uses TRBV3-1 and TRBJ2-1, with 11 positions matching TRBD2. Germline assignment: CDR1 LGHDT and CDR2 YNNKEL (reference sequence). The V and J ends lost 3 bases and 5 bases, in that order; junction bases with no gene match: 3. The CDR3 totals 15 residues. The CDR3 DNA follows: TGTGCCAGCAGCCACAGACTAGCGGGAAACAATGAGCAGTTCTTC. Translation gives CASSHRLAGNNEQFF.

This clonotype appeared once. The chain carries TRBV6-5 and TRBJ1-4; TRBD1 matches 9 bases. The CDR3 loop spans 16 amino acids. Trimming took 4 bases from V and 0 from J; bases not matched to a gene: 3. Germline V CDR1 and CDR2: MNHEY, SVGAGI. CDR3 DNA sequence: TGTGCCAGCAGTTGGACAGGGGCTTCAACTAATGAAAAACTGTTTTTT. Residues: CASSWTGASTNEKLFF.

The chain has TRBV24-1 and TRBJ1-5; D ambiguous. CDR1 and CDR2 (germline): KGHDR, SFDVKD. This CDR3 comprises 13 residues. Deletions cut 3 bases from V and 1 base from J, with 3 bases between. CDR3 protein: CATSDGSNQPQHF. The CDR3, as DNA: TGTGCCACCAGTGATGGGAGCAATCAGCCCCAGCATTTT.

The chain joins TRBV20-1 to TRBJ2-3, with D perhaps TRBD2 (5 bases). Trimming pared 6 bases from V and 1 base from J, leaving 14 bases between. This CDR3 comprises 14 residues. The germline V gene encodes CDR1 DFQATT and CDR2 SNEGSKA (reference sequence). CDR3: CSAPMVLGTDTQYF. In nucleotides, the CDR3 is TGCAGTGCCCCCATGGTACTAGGCACAGATACGCAGTATTTT.

This clonotype occurred a few times. The chain is built from TRBV25-1 and TRBJ1-2; possibly TRBD1 for D (5 bases). Germline CDR1 MGHDK, CDR2 SYGVNS. CDR3 length equals 15 residues. The V end was cut by 6 bases, the J end by 0 bases, with 14 bases between. This CDR3 is CASSPKAGTNYGYTF. The CDR3 DNA reads TGTGCCAGCAGCCCAAAGGCAGGGACTAACTATGGCTACACCTTC.

The V and J genes are TRBV6-6 and TRBJ2-5, with TRBD1 matching over 7 bases. The CDR3 length is 14 residues. V was pared by 7 bases and J by 3 bases, with 8 bases of the junction left unmatched. Germline CDR1 and CDR2: MNHNY and SVGAGI (reference sequence). DNA of the CDR3: TGTGCCAGCACTCGACAGGGTAGGGAAGAGACCCAGTACTTC. It encodes CASTRQGREETQYF.

V gene TRBV2 combines with J gene TRBJ2-3; D gene ambiguous. The germline CDR1 and CDR2 sequences are SNHLY and FYNNEI. The V gene lost 3 bases and the J gene lost 5 bases, with 9 bases spanning the gap. CDR3 length: 13 amino acids. The DNA of the CDR3 is TGTGCCAGCAGTGACACCCATCGAGATACGCAGTATTTT. Protein product: CASSDTHRDTQYF.

V and J are TRBV3-1 and TRBJ2-3; a weak D match, TRBD2 (6 bases). Germline V gene sequence: CDR1 LGHDT, CDR2 YNNKEL (reference sequence). Between the trimmed V and J ends, which lost 3 bases and 6 bases, there was a span of 13 bases. The CDR3 extends over 14 amino acids. CDR3 loop: CASSQLTSGDTQYF. The CDR3 DNA follows: TGTGCCAGCAGCCAGTTGACTAGTGGGGATACGCAGTATTTT.

This clonotype was seen a few times. The rearrangement uses TRBV7-9 and TRBJ1-5; 7 bases are shared with TRBD1. Germline CDR1 and CDR2: SEHNR and FQNEAQ (reference sequence). V was clipped by 0 bases and J by 12 bases; unmatched bases: 5. The CDR3 totals 13 residues. The CDR3 protein is CASSLADREGQHF. DNA of the CDR3: TGTGCCAGCAGCTTAGCCGACAGGGAGGGCCAGCATTTT.

This clonotype has at least ten counts. The chain employs TRBV12-3 or TRBV12-4 and TRBJ2-7, with D perhaps assigned TRBD1 or TRBD2 (5 bases each). CDR3 length equals 14 residues. Trimming removed 3 bases at V and 2 bases at J, with 11 bases between. The CDR3: CASSLGTEPYEQYF. The CDR3, as DNA: TGTGCCAGCAGTTTGGGGACGGAACCCTACGAGCAGTACTTC.

The gene calls are TRBV27 and TRBJ2-1, with D possibly matching TRBD2 (5 bases). Trimming took off 2 bases at V and 4 bases at J, with 12 bases between the two ends. The germline gives CDR1 MNHEY, CDR2 SMNVEV (reference sequence). The CDR3 covers 15 residues. The CDR3 DNA is TGTGCCAGCAGTTTAGTACTAGTGGCTTACAATGAGCAGTTCTTC. This encodes CASSLVLVAYNEQFF.

The chain is built from TRBV7-2 and TRBJ2-7; 8 nucleotides agree with TRBD2. Trimming at V came to 4 bases and at J to 3 bases, leaving 5 bases not matched to a gene. Germline assignment: CDR1 SGHTA and CDR2 FQGNSA. The CDR3 extends over 14 amino acids. CDR3 residues: CASSSSGSIYEQYF. In DNA form, the CDR3 reads TGTGCCAGCAGCTCGAGCGGGAGTATCTACGAGCAGTACTTC.

This clonotype was detected only a few times. The chain couples TRBV4-3 to TRBJ2-5, with D possibly called TRBD1 or TRBD2 (5 bases each). The DNA end is a closer match to TRBJ2-7, so the J assignment may be wrong. CDR1 is LGHNA, CDR2 YSLEER, per germline. The CDR3 is made up of 16 amino acids. The CDR3 spells CASSQDGGSGLNEQYF. CDR3 DNA: TGCGCCAGCAGCCAAGATGGGGGAAGTGGCCTAAACGAGCAGTACTTC.

This chain joins TRBV7-9 and TRBJ2-2; D unclear. Germline CDR1 and CDR2: SEHNR and FQNEAQ (reference sequence). The V end lost 2 bases, the J end lost 7 bases, and 8 bases lay between the germline ends. The CDR3 has 13 amino acids. The CDR3, as DNA: TGTGCCAGCAGCTTATTGTCGGACGGGGAGCTGTTTTTT. Its protein product is CASSLLSDGELFF.